These 14 T cell receptor beta chains were sequenced from one sample in a study of T-cell reconstitution after alpha-beta-depleted transplantation in children. Unique molecular identifiers were used to barcode this TCRbeta library. TCRdb itself ran the PCR reads through MiXCR, one entry per CDR3 protein. The profile shows hundreds of thousands of distinct CDR3 sequences, over 10% of them singletons. Sequencing used PBMCs, mostly from graft donor cells, obtained 360 days after TCRalphabeta/CD19-depleted stem cell transplant. The receptors derive from a male patient between 5 and 17 years old who had a stem cell transplant for acute myeloid leukemia, so the T cells may come from the graft donor.

Only a few counts were recorded for this clonotype. V is TRBV20-1 and J is TRBJ2-5, with a tentative D call TRBD2 (6 bases). This CDR3 is 13 amino acids long. V dropped 3 bases and J dropped 7 bases, with 15 bases sitting between them. The germline CDR1 and CDR2 sequences are DFQATT and SNEGSKA (reference sequence). The CDR3 bases are TGCAGTGCTAGGTCAGGGACTTTGGGGACCCAGTACTTC. Protein sequence: CSARSGTLGTQYF.

Remarks on this clonotype: A read error may be the cause here, since a much bigger clone is one base away. V usage is TRBV24-1 and J usage is TRBJ1-4, with D unresolved. The germline V gene has CDR1 KGHDR and CDR2 SFDVKD. This CDR3 spans 14 amino acids. V lost 7 bases and J lost 0, with 8 bases in between. The CDR3 loop is CATSLMATNEKLFF. CDR3 DNA sequence: TGTGCCACCAGCCTCATGGCAACTAATGAAAAACTGTTTTTT.

This clonotype was found a few times. The rearrangement links TRBV29-1 to TRBJ2-3; 7 bases are shared with TRBD1. Germline assignment: CDR1 SQVTM and CDR2 ANQGSEA. After removal of 6 bases from V and 3 bases from J, the junction contained 9 bases not matched to a gene. CDR3 length: 14 residues. CDR3 nucleotides: TGCAGCGTCCGAGACAGGGCCTGGACAGATACGCAGTATTTT. Translated: CSVRDRAWTDTQYF.

This clonotype was recorded a few times. The chain employs TRBV29-1 and TRBJ1-1; the D is unclear. The V and J ends lost 0 bases and 2 bases respectively, with 10 bases between them. The CDR3 has 14 residues. Germline values: CDR1 SQVTM, CDR2 ANQGSEA. The CDR3 region is CSVEDLGRNTEAFF. The CDR3 nucleotides read TGCAGCGTTGAAGATCTAGGGAGAAACACTGAAGCTTTCTTT.

The chain is built from TRBV28 and TRBJ2-1; 8 nucleotides line up with TRBD1. The CDR3 has 14 residues. Germline lookup yields CDR1 MDHEN and CDR2 SYDVKM. V gave up 8 bases and J gave up 2 bases; unmatched junction bases: 5. The CDR3 spells CASADRVTYNEQFF. In DNA form, the CDR3 reads TGTGCCAGCGCGGACAGGGTGACCTACAATGAGCAGTTCTTC. Together with reference TRBV28 and TRBJ2-1, the CDR3 gives the full variable domain: DVKVTQSSRYLVKRTGEKVFLECVQDMDHENMFWYRQDPGLGLRLIYFSYDVKMKEKGDIPEGYSVSREKKERFSLILESASTNQTSMYLCASADRVTYNEQFFGPGTRLTVL.

In this sample, this clonotype turned up a few times. The chain joins TRBV7-2 to TRBJ2-7, with 7 bases matching TRBD2. V was pared by 5 bases and J by 2 bases, with 9 bases of the junction left unmatched. Germline CDR1 reads SGHTA; CDR2 reads FQGNSA. There are 15 residues in the CDR3. DNA of the CDR3: TGTGCCAGCAGCCTCTTGGCAGGGACTACCTACGAGCAGTACTTC. Protein sequence: CASSLLAGTTYEQYF.

This clonotype appeared a few times. The chain recombines TRBV7-3 with TRBJ2-2, with D uncertain. CDR1 SGHTA and CDR2 FQGTGA come from the germline V gene. V was pared by 1 base and J by 3 bases, with 6 bases between. The CDR3 extends over 14 amino acids. The CDR3 spells CASSLMGYTGELFF. The CDR3 DNA reads TGTGCCAGCAGCTTAATGGGTTACACCGGGGAGCTGTTTTTT.

This clonotype was recorded at least ten times. The V gene is TRBV28, the J gene TRBJ2-7, with TRBD2 as a possible D gene (5 bases). Germline-derived CDR1 and CDR2 are MDHEN and SYDVKM. Trimming removed 10 bases from V and 0 bases from J, with 13 bases in between. The CDR3 runs to 13 residues. The CDR3 is CATRSGISYEQYF. For the CDR3, the DNA is TGTGCCACACGGTCGGGGATCTCCTACGAGCAGTACTTC.

This chain connects TRBV5-5 to TRBJ2-5; maybe TRBD2 (6 bases). The CDR3 is made up of 14 amino acids. Germline V gene lookup returns CDR1 SGHKS and CDR2 YYEKEE (reference sequence). V lost 2 bases and J 5 bases, leaving 13 bases between the germline ends. CDR3 nucleotides: TGTGCCAGCAGCTTAATGGAGGCGGGGGAGACCCAGTACTTC. Its translation: CASSLMEAGETQYF.

This clonotype was counted only a few times. This rearrangement joins TRBV5-5 to TRBJ2-5; 9 bases match TRBD1. The CDR3 spans 14 residues. Germline V gives CDR1 SGHKS, CDR2 YYEKEE (reference sequence). J gave up 6 bases and V 0 bases, and 3 bases lay outside the gene matches. CDR3 sequence: CASSLGQGEKTQYF. The CDR3 bases are TGTGCCAGCAGCTTGGGACAGGGGGAGAAGACCCAGTACTTC.

This clonotype was recorded a few times. The chain joins TRBV6-1 to TRBJ2-7; TRBD2 agrees at 9 bases. The CDR3 has 14 amino acids. Germline CDR1 MNHNS, CDR2 SASEGT. Unmatched junction bases numbered 6, after V lost 9 bases and J lost 0 bases. CDR3 sequence (DNA): TGTGCCAGTAGAATGACTAGCGGCTCCTACGAGCAGTACTTC. Protein sequence: CASRMTSGSYEQYF.

The chain carries TRBV6-1 and TRBJ2-2, with TRBD2 matching 11 bases. Unmatched junction bases numbered 7, after V lost 8 bases and J lost 5 bases. Per the germline V gene, CDR1 is MNHNS and CDR2 is SASEGT. This CDR3 is built from 15 residues. CDR3: CASGRSGRGTGELFF. CDR3 sequence (DNA): TGTGCCAGCGGTCGTAGCGGGAGGGGAACCGGGGAGCTGTTTTTT.

This clonotype was found many times. The chain links TRBV28 to TRBJ2-1; D ambiguous. The CDR3 sequence is 12 residues long. The germline V gene encodes CDR1 MDHEN and CDR2 SYDVKM. The V end lost 5 bases, the J end lost 7 bases, and 9 bases lay between the germline ends. The CDR3 sequence: CASSQLGNEQFF. Written as DNA, the CDR3 is TGTGCCAGCAGTCAACTGGGGAATGAGCAGTTCTTC. Complete variable domain (other parts from reference TRBV28 and TRBJ2-1): DVKVTQSSRYLVKRTGEKVFLECVQDMDHENMFWYRQDPGLGLRLIYFSYDVKMKEKGDIPEGYSVSREKKERFSLILESASTNQTSMYLCASSQLGNEQFFGPGTRLTVL.

The rearrangement links TRBV7-8 to TRBJ2-7; D is uncertain. CDR1 and CDR2 from the germline V gene are SGHVS and FQNEAQ. Trimming removed 5 bases from V and 6 bases from J, with 14 bases in between. The CDR3 is 13 amino acids. CDR3 DNA sequence: TGTGCCAGCAGCCCCCGATTAGGCCGCGAGCAGTACTTC. It encodes CASSPRLGREQYF.